Following are 16 T cell receptor beta chains from one sample sequenced in a study of naive and memory T cell subsets. Both TRBC1 and TRBC2 were covered by a beta constant-region primer of two equimolar oligonucleotides. TCRdb reprocessed the UMI-ligation and nested PCR reads with MiXCR, giving one entry per CDR3 protein. The sample contains roughly 40,000 distinct CDR3 sequences, roughly 14% of which appear only once. What was sequenced was effector memory CD4+ T cells from blood. Subset of the sample: effector memory, CD45RA- CD27-. The origin of the receptors is a human donor in good health.

This clonotype was detected many times. V and J are TRBV20-1 and TRBJ2-7; D perhaps matches TRBD1 (5 bases). The germline V gene has CDR1 DFQATT and CDR2 SNEGSKA (reference sequence). Trimming pared 0 bases from V and 0 bases from J, leaving 12 bases between. The CDR3 contains 15 residues. CDR3 nucleotides: TGCAGTGCTAGAGACCCTAGGGGCAGCTCCTACGAGCAGTACTTC. It is translated as CSARDPRGSSYEQYF.

The CDR3 here is CASSPGQPTNEKLFF. CDR3 bases: TGTGCCAGCAGCCCAGGACAGCCAACTAATGAAAAACTGTTTTTT. The chain combines TRBV5-4 with TRBJ1-4; a weak D match, TRBD1 (6 bases). V dropped 4 bases and J dropped 0 bases, with 10 bases sitting between them. The CDR3 has 15 residues. Germline CDR1 and CDR2: SGHNT and YYREEE (reference sequence).

This clonotype was detected only a few times. The V gene is TRBV12-3 or TRBV12-4, the J gene TRBJ2-1, with 8 bases aligning to TRBD2. V dropped 5 bases and J dropped 1; count of bases not matched to a gene: 16. The CDR3 totals 19 residues. CDR3 bases: TGTGCCAGCAGTCCAAGCAAGGTTGTTAGCGGGATATCCTACAATGAGCAGTTCTTC. This translates into CASSPSKVVSGISYNEQFF.

This clonotype rates as medium-sized. This sequence joins TRBV7-9 and TRBJ2-7; D is unclear. The V end was cut by 5 bases, the J end by 2 bases, with 7 bases between. The CDR3 has 12 residues. In germline, CDR1 is SEHNR, CDR2 FQNEAQ (reference sequence). In DNA, the CDR3 is TGTGCCAGCAGCCCGCAGACCTACGAGCAGTACTTC. It translates to CASSPQTYEQYF.

The CDR3 DNA reads TGCAGTGCTAGAAGCCAGGGAACCTATAATTCACCCCTCCACTTT. This encodes CSARSQGTYNSPLHF. V gene TRBV20-1 combines with J gene TRBJ1-6; D possibly corresponds to TRBD1 (5 bases). Germline loops: CDR1 DFQATT, CDR2 SNEGSKA (reference sequence). This CDR3 comprises 15 residues. Trimming left V 2 bases short and J 2 bases short, with 10 bases between.

The V call is TRBV7-2, the J call TRBJ2-5; D not resolved. V lost 5 bases and J lost 2, with 6 bases in between. The CDR3 loop spans 12 amino acids. CDR1 is SGHTA and CDR2 is FQGNSA in the germline V gene. This CDR3 reads CASSPWQETQYF. The CDR3, as DNA: TGTGCCAGCAGCCCTTGGCAAGAGACCCAGTACTTC. The full variable domain, in which reference TRBV7-2 and TRBJ2-5 provide the parts outside the CDR3, is GAGVSQSPSNKVTEKGKDVELRCDPISGHTALYWYRQSLGQGLEFLIYFQGNSAPDKSGLPSDRFSAERTGGSVSTLTIQRTQQEDSAVYLCASSPWQETQYFGPGTRLLVL.

This chain connects TRBV5-1 to TRBJ2-7; D perhaps matches TRBD1 (5 bases). Germline CDR1 and CDR2: SGHRS and YFSETQ. V lost 1 base and J 3 bases, leaving 14 bases between the germline ends. This CDR3 has 15 amino acids. CDR3 nucleotides: TGCGCCAGCAGCTTGAATTCCGGACAATTCTACGAGCAGTACTTC. Its translation: CASSLNSGQFYEQYF.

This clonotype was counted ten times or more. The chain recombines TRBV28 with TRBJ2-5; D is perhaps TRBD2 (5 bases). CDR1 and CDR2 (germline): MDHEN, SYDVKM. The germline V and J ends were trimmed by 2 bases and 4 bases, with 8 bases remaining between them. The CDR3 consists of 13 residues. CDR3 sequence reads: CASSLGGRETQYF. Written as DNA, the CDR3 is TGTGCCAGCAGTTTAGGAGGCCGAGAGACCCAGTACTTC.

This clonotype has ten or more counts. The chain recombines TRBV2 with TRBJ2-1; TRBD1 agrees at 10 bases. Germline V CDR1 and CDR2: SNHLY, FYNNEI. The trim removed 6 bases at V and 6 bases at J, leaving 5 bases unmatched. CDR3 length equals 14 residues. The CDR3 region is CASRRTGGTNEQFF. In nucleotides, the CDR3 is TGTGCCAGCAGGAGGACAGGGGGGACCAATGAGCAGTTCTTC.

V is TRBV12-3 or TRBV12-4 and J is TRBJ2-1; 9 bases agree with TRBD1. The CDR3 covers 15 residues. Trimming took 5 bases from V and 8 from J; bases not matched to a gene: 10. The CDR3: CASSQGQGHYDEQFF. The CDR3 DNA is TGTGCCAGCAGTCAGGGACAGGGTCATTACGATGAGCAGTTCTTC.

This clonotype was found a few times. The genes are TRBV18 and TRBJ2-7; D is uncertain. V was pared by 3 bases and J by 2 bases, with 8 bases between. Germline V gene lookup returns CDR1 KGHSH and CDR2 LQKENI. The CDR3 extends over 13 amino acids. As DNA, the CDR3 is TGTGCCAGCTCACCGGGCGCGACCTACGAGCAGTACTTC. It is translated as CASSPGATYEQYF.

In this sample, this clonotype turned up many times. V and J are TRBV7-6 and TRBJ2-7, with TRBD2 identical over 9 bases. The CDR3 loop spans 14 amino acids. CDR1 is SGHVS and CDR2 is FNYEAQ in the germline V gene. The J segment lost 6 bases and the V segment lost 3 bases, leaving 6 bases of the junction unmatched. The CDR3 region has the DNA TGTGCCAGCAGCTTGGGGGGACTAGCAGCCGAGCAGTACTTC. It specifies CASSLGGLAAEQYF.

This clonotype has ten or more counts. V usage is TRBV12-3 or TRBV12-4 and J usage is TRBJ2-4; D call uncertain. Trimming took off 4 bases at V and 15 bases at J, with 16 bases between the two ends. The CDR3 covers 12 residues. CDR3 DNA: TGTGCCAGCAGTTACTTTGGTTTACCCTCGTACTTC. Translated: CASSYFGLPSYF.

The CDR3 DNA is TGTGCCAGCAGTTTATCCTGGTCAGAGAACGAGCAGTACTTC. Amino acid sequence: CASSLSWSENEQYF. This sequence joins TRBV12-3 or TRBV12-4 and TRBJ2-7; D gene unclear. The CDR3 is made up of 14 amino acids. V was shortened by 2 bases and J by 5 bases, with 13 bases between the two germline ends.

The rearrangement uses TRBV20-1 and TRBJ2-1; TRBD2 might be the D (6 bases). Per the germline V gene, CDR1 is DFQATT and CDR2 is SNEGSKA (reference sequence). The length of the CDR3 is 18 residues. Trimming stripped 4 bases from V and 1 base from J, with 23 bases between. The CDR3 region is CSAKGLATQTASYNEQFF. In nucleotides, the CDR3 is TGCAGTGCTAAGGGGCTAGCGACCCAGACGGCGTCCTACAATGAGCAGTTCTTC.

As concerns this clonotype: No DNA is shown, since the ends of the CDR3 on it are uncertain; the CDR3 is the one TCRdb lists. The chain has TRBV9 and TRBJ2-1; whether TRBD1, the table's D call, matches the DNA was not checked. Germline CDR1 and CDR2: SGDLS and YYNGEE. The CDR3 is 23 amino acids long, termini counted. CDR3 residues: CASSVGLAAGGEQFFGPGGEQFF.